These T cell receptor beta chains were read from a single sample in a study of long-term antiretroviral therapy in people with HIV. TCRdb's copy holds only in-frame clones and misses some; the assay was immunoSEQ multiplex PCR. This repertoire shows approximately 23,000 clones, 65% to 85% found once; its top ten account for approximately 7.7%. Sample: unsorted PBMCs, taken 1.5 years after starting antiretroviral therapy. All receptors derive from a man under 40 with HIV. Both conserved end residues are part of each CDR3. Each record gives: J gene, clone size, D gene, V gene, CDR3 DNA, CDR3 protein. The D gene is left open where the match is weak. Clone size is not always given. Where it is, it says once, few, many or a class for expanded clones.

J: TRBJ2-2; size: NA; D: NA; V: TRBV27; DNA: TGTGCCAGCAGGAAGACCGGGGAGCTGTTTTTT; CDR3: CASRKTGELFF
J: TRBJ1-6; size: NA; D: TRBD1; V: TRBV25-1; DNA: TGTGCCAGCAGTGAATTCCAGGGGGCTGTTTCACCCCTCCACTTT; CDR3: CASSEFQGAVSPLHF
J: TRBJ1-2; size: NA; D: TRBD1; V: TRBV5-6; DNA: TGTGCCAGCAGTCAGACAGGGAACTATGGCTACACCTTC; CDR3: CASSQTGNYGYTF
J: TRBJ2-7; size: NA; D: NA; V: TRBV18; DNA: TGTGCCAGCTCACCACCAGTGCCCCAAAGCTACGAGCAGTACTTC; CDR3: CASSPPVPQSYEQYF
J: TRBJ1-4; size: NA; D: NA; V: TRBV6-5; DNA: TGTGCCAGCAGTTACACGAACCTTAATGAAAAACTGTTTTTT; CDR3: CASSYTNLNEKLFF
J: TRBJ1-2; size: NA; D: NA; V: TRBV28; DNA: TGTGCCAGCAGGGCGAGTATCTCGAATCTGGGCGGCTACACCTTC; CDR3: CASRASISNLGGYTF
J: TRBJ2-1; size: NA; D: TRBD2; V: TRBV10-1; DNA: TGCGCCAGCAGTGAGGAGCGAGCGGGGAAATACAATGAGCAGTTCTTC; CDR3: CASSEERAGKYNEQFF
J: TRBJ2-2; size: once; D: NA; V: TRBV10-3; DNA: TGTGCCATCAGTGAGTCGGACGGAGCAACCGGGGAGCTGTTTTTT; CDR3: CAISESDGATGELFF
J: TRBJ1-2; size: once; D: TRBD1; V: TRBV6-5; DNA: TGTGCCAGCAGTTACACAACAGGGGCGGGGGGCTACACCTTC; CDR3: CASSYTTGAGGYTF
J: TRBJ2-7; size: once; D: NA; V: TRBV18; DNA: TGTGCCAGCTCAGTCTCTATGGGTCCCTACGAGCAGTACTTC; CDR3: CASSVSMGPYEQYF
J: TRBJ2-1; size: NA; D: TRBD2; V: TRBV5-1; DNA: TGCGCCAGCAGCTTGACCGGGACTACCTACAATGAGCAGTTCTTC; CDR3: CASSLTGTTYNEQFF
J: TRBJ2-3; size: NA; D: NA; V: TRBV29-1; DNA: TGCAGCGTTGGGGGGGTGGTCAGCACAGATACGCAGTATTTT; CDR3: CSVGGVVSTDTQYF
J: TRBJ1-1; size: NA; D: NA; V: TRBV6-1; DNA: TGTGCCAGCACCCCCTTCGGGAACATGAACACTGAAGCTTTCTTT; CDR3: CASTPFGNMNTEAFF
J: TRBJ2-2; size: NA; D: TRBD1; V: TRBV5-5; DNA: TGTGCCAGCGGACAGGGGAAAGAGCGGGAGCTGTTTTTT; CDR3: CASGQGKERELFF
J: TRBJ1-3; size: NA; D: NA; V: TRBV19; DNA: TGTGCCAGTAGTATGAGGGAGGGTCCCTCTGGAAACACCATATATTTT; CDR3: CASSMREGPSGNTIYF
J: TRBJ1-6; size: few; D: NA; V: TRBV5-1; DNA: TGCGCCAGCAGCTTGGACGACACTTCACCCCTCCACTTT; CDR3: CASSLDDTSPLHF
J: TRBJ2-7; size: NA; D: TRBD1; V: TRBV2; DNA: TGTGCCAGCAGTGCCCGGACAGGGGCCTACGAGCAGTACTTC; CDR3: CASSARTGAYEQYF
J: TRBJ2-7; size: few; D: TRBD1; V: TRBV27; DNA: TGTGCCAGCAGTTTTGGGACAGGAGCCTACGAGCAGTACTTC; CDR3: CASSFGTGAYEQYF
J: TRBJ1-3; size: NA; D: TRBD1; V: TRBV25-1; DNA: TGTGCCAGCAGTGAGGCACAGGGGCGCACCATATATTTT; CDR3: CASSEAQGRTIYF
J: TRBJ2-5; size: NA; D: NA; V: TRBV4-1; DNA: TGCGCCAGCAGCCAATTCGCGGGGATGAAGCAAGAGACCCAGTACTTC; CDR3: CASSQFAGMKQETQYF